This passage covers 8 T cell receptor beta chains from one sample sequenced in a study of blood T cell repertoires in COVID-19. Generated by immunoSEQ multiplex PCR, the TCRdb table keeps only in-frame clones and is missing some. The sample has more than 90,000 clones, approximately 84% seen once. Material: peripheral blood. The receptor source for this set is a human donor in a cohort sampled during active COVID-19.

The chain carries TRBV2 and TRBJ1-1; 7 bases map to TRBD1. From germline, CDR1 is SNHLY and CDR2 FYNNEI. The CDR3 is 14 residues long. Germline trimming cut 5 bases from V and 1 base from J; bases unmatched to any gene: 4. The CDR3 spells CASSYQGGNTEAFF. The CDR3, as DNA: TGTGCCAGCAGTTATCAGGGGGGGAACACTGAAGCTTTCTTT.

The gene calls are TRBV11-2 and TRBJ2-3; D is perhaps TRBD2 (5 bases). The V end lost 5 bases, the J end lost 0 bases, and 12 bases lay between the germline ends. The germline V gene encodes CDR1 SGHAT and CDR2 FQNNGV. The length of the CDR3 is 15 residues. DNA for the CDR3: TGTGCCAGCAGCAAGACTACCCCAAGCACAGATACGCAGTATTTT. Translating gives CASSKTTPSTDTQYF.

Written as DNA, the CDR3 is TGTGCCAGCAGCCAAGATCCGGGACTAGCGGGAGTGGGGTCTGGGACCCAGTACTTC. Translating it yields CASSQDPGLAGVGSGTQYF. The V and J genes are TRBV3-1 (or the pseudogene TRBV3-2) and TRBJ2-5, with 14 bases aligning to TRBD2. Germline loops: CDR1 LGHDT, CDR2 YNNKEL (reference sequence). J gave up 7 bases and V 0 bases, and 13 bases lay outside the gene matches. The CDR3 has 19 amino acids.

This clone was seen a handful of times. The chain uses TRBV7-8 and TRBJ1-1; D perhaps matches TRBD1 (5 bases). Trimming pared 1 base from V and 8 bases from J, leaving 8 bases between. This CDR3 has 12 residues. The germline V gene encodes CDR1 SGHVS and CDR2 FQNEAQ. The CDR3 is CASSLEAGEAFF. CDR3 DNA: TGTGCCAGCAGCTTAGAGGCAGGGGAAGCTTTCTTT.

The chain has TRBV7-7 and TRBJ1-4, with 8 bases identical to TRBD1. Germline loops: CDR1 SSHAT, CDR2 FNYEAQ (reference sequence). CDR3 length: 13 amino acids. The CDR3 here is CAIWDRKYEKLFF. The CDR3 bases are TGTGCTATTTGGGACAGGAAGTATGAAAAACTGTTTTTT. Full variable domain (remainder filled in from reference TRBV7-7 and TRBJ1-4): GAGVSQSPRYKVTKRGQDVTLRCDPISSHATLYWYQQALGQGPEFLTYFNYEAQPDKSGLPSDRFSAERPEGSISTLTIQRTEQRDSAMYRCAIWDRKYEKLFFGSGTQLSVL.

This CDR3 reads CASSVPGTGWEKLFF. CDR3 coding DNA: TGCGCCAGCAGCGTGCCCGGGACAGGGTGGGAAAAACTGTTTTTT. This chain links TRBV4-1 with TRBJ1-4; TRBD1 aligns across 9 bases. Per the germline V gene, CDR1 is MGHRA and CDR2 is YSYEKL. This CDR3 has 15 amino acids. The V segment lost 5 bases and the J segment 8 bases; nucleotides outside the gene matches: 9.

The chain couples TRBV4-3 to TRBJ2-3; 13 bases fit TRBD2. J gave up 0 bases and V 3 bases, and 6 bases lay outside the gene matches. Germline V lookup: CDR1 LGHNA, CDR2 YSLEER. This CDR3 has 18 amino acids. In DNA, the CDR3 is TGCGCCAGCAGCCAGAGGACTAGCGGGGGCCCTAGCACAGATACGCAGTATTTT. It encodes CASSQRTSGGPSTDTQYF.

The CDR3: CASSRGTSGNTIYF. In DNA, the CDR3 is TGTGCCAGCAGTCGCGGGACGTCTGGAAACACCATATATTTT. This chain uses TRBV27 with TRBJ1-3, with a possible D match to TRBD1 (5 bases). The CDR3 length is 14 residues. Germline CDR1 is MNHEY and CDR2 is SMNVEV (reference sequence). The V and J ends lost 5 bases and 1 base respectively, with 9 bases between them.